The 13 T cell receptor beta chains below come from one sample, sequenced in a study of beta chain features in type 1 diabetes. Antigens for these TCRs are unknown. The isolated RNA, all of it, was reverse transcribed, so expressed TCRB transcripts were what got sequenced. Sequencing was performed with immunoSEQ multiplex PCR; in TCRdb, only in-frame clones are kept and a portion is missing. The sample carries roughly 300,000 clones, approximately 14% recorded once. Study-wide findings and caveats: People with Type 1 diabetes carried modestly yet significantly shorter TCRB CDR3s in all four CD4+ subsets.

The sample comprised naive CD4+ T cells from blood. These receptors were obtained from a man aged 25 to 40 with type 1 diabetes.

The J gene is TRBJ2-1, the V gene TRBV4-3; 15 positions match TRBD2. Germline assignment: CDR1 LGHNA and CDR2 YSLEER. V dropped 4 bases and J dropped 5; count of bases not matched to a gene: 9. The length of the CDR3 is 18 residues. The CDR3 sequence is CASSRSMGLAGGNNEQFF. CDR3 nucleotides: TGCGCCAGCAGCCGGAGTATGGGACTAGCGGGAGGAAACAATGAGCAGTTCTTC.

This clone was seen only a few times. The rearrangement links TRBV7-6 to TRBJ2-7, with D possibly being TRBD2 (5 bases). The V end was cut by 5 bases, the J end by 2 bases, with 10 bases between. Germline-derived CDR1 and CDR2 are SGHVS and FNYEAQ. This CDR3 spans 13 amino acids. The CDR3 region has the DNA TGTGCCAGCAGCCCCGGAGGTGCCTACGAGCAGTACTTC. Encoded protein: CASSPGGAYEQYF.

This clone was counted a few times. The chain links TRBV5-1 to TRBJ2-7; 10 bases align to TRBD1. This CDR3 spans 14 amino acids. Unmatched junction bases numbered 4, after V lost 0 bases and J lost 7 bases. CDR1 and CDR2 from the germline V gene are SGHRS and YFSETQ. The CDR3 sequence: CASSLDRTGGEQYF. Here the CDR3 DNA reads TGCGCCAGCAGCTTGGACAGGACAGGGGGAGAGCAGTACTTC.

This rearrangement joins TRBV27 to TRBJ1-4; 10 bases are a match to TRBD1. The CDR3 runs 13 residues. Trimming took 9 bases from V and 3 from J; bases not matched to a gene: 1. Germline V gives CDR1 MNHEY, CDR2 SMNVEV (reference sequence). DNA for the CDR3: TGTGCCAGGACAGGGGGCCCTAATGAAAAACTGTTTTTT. Residues: CARTGGPNEKLFF.

The CDR3 DNA reads as TGTGCCAGCAGCGTAGGAGGTCAGGGGGCTTCCTACGAGCAGTACTTC. It translates to CASSVGGQGASYEQYF. V and J are TRBV9 and TRBJ2-7, with 8 bases fitting TRBD1. V was clipped by 0 bases and J by 1 base; unmatched bases: 6. Germline CDR1 is SGDLS and CDR2 is YYNGEE. The CDR3 spans 16 residues.

This clone showed up just a few times. V and J are TRBV30 and TRBJ1-4; 9 positions match TRBD1. Unmatched junction bases numbered 7, after V lost 4 bases and J lost 7 bases. Germline-derived CDR1 and CDR2 are GTSNPN and SVGIG (reference sequence). The CDR3 length is 14 residues. The CDR3 protein is CAWNQQGAGEKLFF. The DNA for the CDR3 is TGTGCCTGGAACCAACAGGGGGCCGGTGAAAAACTGTTTTTT.

This clone was observed a handful of times. The J gene is TRBJ1-2, the V gene TRBV28; TRBD1 aligns across 9 bases. CDR1 and CDR2 (germline): MDHEN, SYDVKM. Trimming cost V 3 bases and J 8 bases; bases outside gene matches: 4. CDR3 length: 13 residues. The DNA for the CDR3 is TGTGCCAGCAGTTTGGGGACAGGGAACGGCTACACCTTC. Translated: CASSLGTGNGYTF.

As concerns this clone: Other DNA sequences of this sample code for an identical CDR3. The CDR3 loop reads CAWSAGGSYNEQFF. CDR3 DNA: TGTGCCTGGAGCGCTGGCGGCTCCTACAATGAGCAGTTCTTC. The chain recombines TRBV30 with TRBJ2-1; D unclear. V was shortened by 3 bases and J by 0 bases, with 9 bases between the two germline ends. Germline-derived CDR1 and CDR2 are GTSNPN and SVGIG (reference sequence). This CDR3 spans 14 amino acids. The variable domain in full, completed from reference TRBV30 and TRBJ2-1, reads SQTIHQWPATLVQPVGSPLSLECTVEGTSNPNLYWYRQAAGRGLQLLFYSVGIGQISSEVPQNLSASRPQDRQFILSSKKLLLSDSGFYLCAWSAGGSYNEQFFGPGTRLTVL.

The V gene is TRBV28, the J gene TRBJ2-5; TRBD2 is a possible D gene (6 bases). CDR1 MDHEN and CDR2 SYDVKM come from the germline V gene. V lost 5 bases and J 3 bases, leaving 19 bases between the germline ends. CDR3 length: 16 residues. Written as DNA, the CDR3 is TGTGCCAGCAGTCATGACATGGGGGGAGACGAAGAGACCCAGTACTTC. It is translated as CASSHDMGGDEETQYF.

The J gene is TRBJ2-5, the V gene TRBV2, with 7 bases that match TRBD1. Per germline, CDR1 SNHLY and CDR2 FYNNEI. With V trimmed by 11 bases and J by 2 bases, 11 bases remained unmatched. The CDR3 loop spans 14 amino acids. The DNA of the CDR3 is TGTGCCGACGCTGCAGGACAGGAGCAAGAGACCCAGTACTTC. Amino acids: CADAAGQEQETQYF. The complete variable domain, with remaining parts taken from reference TRBV2 and TRBJ2-5, reads EPEVTQTPSHQVTQMGQEVILRCVPISNHLYFYWYRQILGQKVEFLVSFYNNEISEKSEIFDDQFSVERPDGSNFTLKIRSTKLEDSAMYFCADAAGQEQETQYFGPGTRLLVL.

The genes are TRBV6-5 and TRBJ2-7; D not resolved. Germline values: CDR1 MNHEY, CDR2 SVGAGI. The CDR3 is 14 amino acids. Trimming stripped 2 bases from V and 3 bases from J, with 11 bases between. CDR3 in DNA: TGTGCCAGCAGTTACCTGCCTCTATACTACGAGCAGTACTTC. Encoded protein: CASSYLPLYYEQYF.

This clone was seen only a few times. Other DNA sequences from this sample encode an identical CDR3 as well. The CDR3 bases are TGTGCCAGCAGCGTAGGTGACAGAGCCACCGGGGAGCTGTTTTTT. Its translation: CASSVGDRATGELFF. The rearrangement links TRBV9 to TRBJ2-2; TRBD1 is a possible D gene (5 bases). Per germline, CDR1 SGDLS and CDR2 YYNGEE. V lost 0 bases to trimming and J lost 4 bases, with 10 bases between them. The CDR3 is 15 amino acids.

This clone was detected only a few times. The chain carries TRBV6-1 and TRBJ2-7; 8 bases align to TRBD2. V gave up 7 bases and J gave up 0 bases; unmatched junction bases: 8. The CDR3 is made up of 15 amino acids. Germline values: CDR1 MNHNS, CDR2 SASEGT. Here the CDR3 reads CASTPSGGSSYEQYF. Written as DNA, the CDR3 is TGTGCCAGCACACCCAGCGGGGGAAGCTCCTACGAGCAGTACTTC.